These 3 T cell receptor beta chains were sequenced from one sample in a study of T cell clonality in common variable immunodeficiency. Clones were sequenced by immunoSEQ multiplex PCR, and TCRdb holds only the in-frame ones, with some missing. This sample carries about 60,000 clones, none of them present only once. The source material was peripheral blood mononuclear cells. Receptors were obtained from a person between 18 and 69 years old in good health.

Many counts were recorded for this clone. The read finishes 3 residues shy of the CDR3 end, and the germline J gene is used to complete it. The J gene is TRBJ2-1, the V gene TRBV28; 10 bases are a match to TRBD1. From germline, CDR1 is MDHEN and CDR2 SYDVKM. This CDR3 is 15 amino acids long. Trimming removed 4 bases from V and 7 bases from J; junction bases left unmatched: 7. Incomplete CDR3 DNA: TGTGCCAGCAGTTCACGACAGGGGGCGCTGAATGAG. Encoded protein: CASSSRQGALNE. The full CDR3 protein reads CASSSRQGALNEQFF. The full variable domain, with the rest looked up from reference TRBV28 and TRBJ2-1, is DVKVTQSSRYLVKRTGEKVFLECVQDMDHENMFWYRQDPGLGLRLIYFSYDVKMKEKGDIPEGYSVSREKKERFSLILESASTNQTSMYLCASSSRQGALNEQFFGPGTRLTVL.

At least ten counts were recorded for this clone. The sequenced fragment ends 3 residues before the CDR3 boundary, so the rest is inferred from the germline J gene. J is TRBJ2-1 and V is TRBV20-1; 7 bases are shared with TRBD2. The germline CDR1 and CDR2 sequences are DFQATT and SNEGSKA (reference sequence). V was clipped by 5 bases and J by 5 bases; unmatched bases: 12. This CDR3 contains 15 residues. The CDR3 loop reads CSAEGGRLVDNEQFF. The sequenced CDR3 bases are TGCAGTGCTGAGGGCGGGAGACTAGTCGACAATGAG.

This clone was recorded many times. CDR3 residues: CASSLRDSPYEQYF. The covered CDR3 bases are TGCGCCAGCAGCCTCCGGGACAGCCCCTACGAG. The gene calls are TRBV5-1 and TRBJ2-7; 7 bases are a match to TRBD1. The CDR3 end is not reached by the read, which stops 3 residues before it; the germline J gene fills it in. The V gene's germline CDR1 is SGHRS and CDR2 YFSETQ. This CDR3 is 14 amino acids long. The ends lost 4 bases at V and 2 bases at J; junction bases unmatched: 6.